The rows below give T cell receptor beta chains drawn from one sample of a study of metastatic and nonmetastatic thyroid tumors. TCRdb re-called the PCR reads via MiXCR. Here the sample spans around 29,000 clones, 20% to 25% being singletons. The sequenced sample was blood. Receptor source: a female donor with papillary thyroid cancer or a benign thyroid nodule (not recorded which). Some clones in this sample may be carry-over from other donors' samples. Each CDR3 is given with its conserved first and last residue. The D gene is left open where the match is weak. The size of a clone is reported for some rows only, either as once, few or many, or as a class for expanded clones.

clone_size,v_call,cdr3_length,d_call,j_call,cdr3_nt,cdr3_aa
medium-sized,TRBV7-2,10,NA,TRBJ2-7,TGTGCCAGCAGCTTAGTAGAGCAGTACTTC,CASSLVEQYF
NA,TRBV6-2/TRBV6-3,16,NA,TRBJ1-2,TGTGCCAGCAGCCCCCCCCCGGACTCGTGTTGGGGGGGCTACACCTTC,CASSPPPDSCWGGYTF
many,TRBV20-1,15,NA,TRBJ2-1,TGCAGTGCTAAGGAGCGGCCGGATTTATACAATGAGCAGTTCTTC,CSAKERPDLYNEQFF
many,TRBV6-1,15,TRBD1,TRBJ2-7,TGTGCCAGCAGCGATGACAGGGTAAATTACTACGAGCAGTACTTC,CASSDDRVNYYEQYF
once,TRBV11-2,15,NA,TRBJ2-5,TGTGCCAGCAGCTTCCCTAGGTGGGTTTGGGAGACCCAGTACTTC,CASSFPRWVWETQYF
many,TRBV18,15,NA,TRBJ2-3,TGTGCCAGCTCACCCCGGACTGGCGGGGCAGATACGCAGTATTTT,CASSPRTGGADTQYF
few,TRBV12-3/TRBV12-4,14,NA,TRBJ1-4,TGTGCCAGCAGTTTGGAAAGGGGGTTCGAAAAACTGTTTTTT,CASSLERGFEKLFF
few,TRBV27,13,NA,TRBJ2-7,TGTGCCAGCAGTGCCGCGGTTACCTACGAGCAGTACTTC,CASSAAVTYEQYF
NA,TRBV6-4,14,TRBD2,TRBJ2-7,TGCGCCAGCAGTGAGTGGACTAGCGGGATCGAGCAGTACTTC,CASSEWTSGIEQYF
many,TRBV10-3,18,TRBD2,TRBJ2-2,TGTGCCATCAGTGTCCGGACTAGCGAATACTCGAACACCGGGGAGCTGTTTTTT,CAISVRTSEYSNTGELFF
NA,TRBV2,15,NA,TRBJ1-5,TGTGCCAGCTTATTAGACAGAACAAGCAATCAGCCCCAGCATTTT,CASLLDRTSNQPQHF
NA,TRBV20-1,13,NA,TRBJ1-2,TGTAGTGCTAGGAGGGACAATGTGAATGGATACACCTTC,CSARRDNVNGYTF
few,TRBV27,13,NA,TRBJ1-5,TGTGCCAGCAAGAGGACATGGGATAAGCCCCAGCATTTT,CASKRTWDKPQHF
few,TRBV6-1,16,NA,TRBJ2-3,TGTGCCAGCAGTGAAGCTAAAGGTTCTAGCACAGATACGCAGTATTTT,CASSEAKGSSTDTQYF
many,TRBV30,16,NA,TRBJ1-5,TGTGCCTGGACCCGGGTAGGGACTCTGGGGGGTCAGCCCCAGCATTTT,CAWTRVGTLGGQPQHF
NA,TRBV11-2,16,TRBD1,TRBJ2-5,TGTGCCAGCAGCTTAAGGGACAGGGGGCGCTCAGAGACCCAGTACTTC,CASSLRDRGRSETQYF
many,TRBV11-2,13,NA,TRBJ1-1,TGTGCCAGCAGCTTAGAATGGGCAGCGGAAGCTTTCTTT,CASSLEWAAEAFF
NA,TRBV27,17,TRBD2,TRBJ2-4,TGTGCCAGCAGTTCCTACCTAGCGGGAGGGCAGGGAAACATTCAGTACTTC,CASSSYLAGGQGNIQYF
few,TRBV7-9,15,NA,TRBJ1-1,TGTGCCAGCAGCATCGGGTGCGTCGCGTACACTGAAGCTTTCTTT,CASSIGCVAYTEAFF
NA,TRBV20-1,16,NA,TRBJ2-7,TGCAGTGCTAGAGATCGATTGGAGGGATTCGCCTACGAGCAGTACTTC,CSARDRLEGFAYEQYF
few,TRBV15,17,TRBD2,TRBJ2-7,TGTGCCACCAGCAGATCCGGCCCCGGGACTAGGGGTTCCGAGCAGTACTTC,CATSRSGPGTRGSEQYF
medium-sized,TRBV10-1,16,TRBD1,TRBJ1-2,TGCGCCAGTGTACAGGATCTAATGACAGGGAACTATGGCTACACCTTC,CASVQDLMTGNYGYTF
NA,TRBV4-2,17,TRBD1,TRBJ2-6,TGTGCCAGCAGGCCGGGACAGGGTTCCTCTGGGGCCAACGTCATGACTTTC,CASRPGQGSSGANVMTF
large,TRBV20-1,16,TRBD2,TRBJ2-1,TGCAGTCTCGAGGGGTCTAGCGGGGATCGCCGAAATGAGCAGTTCTTC,CSLEGSSGDRRNEQFF
many,TRBV5-8,15,TRBD1,TRBJ1-2,TGTGCCAGCAGCTTGGTGGGACAGGGGGCTTCTGGCTACACCTTC,CASSLVGQGASGYTF
medium-sized,TRBV28,14,NA,TRBJ1-6,TGTGCCAGCAGTTTGGGAGGGGATAATTCACCCCTCCACTTT,CASSLGGDNSPLHF
few,TRBV4-3,15,NA,TRBJ2-7,TGCGCCAGCAGCCAAGGCGTGACAGGTCTCTACGAGCAGTACTTC,CASSQGVTGLYEQYF
NA,TRBV20-1,12,NA,TRBJ1-1,TGCAGTGCGAGAAGGACGAACACTGAAGCTTTCTTT,CSARRTNTEAFF
many,TRBV7-8,15,NA,TRBJ2-7,TGTGCCAGCATAGGGGTGGTAGGTCAAGGGGGCGAGCAGTACTTC,CASIGVVGQGGEQYF
few,TRBV12-3/TRBV12-4,15,TRBD1,TRBJ2-7,TGTGCCAGCACCCCGGGGACAGGAGTCCCCTACGAGCAGTACTTC,CASTPGTGVPYEQYF
NA,TRBV13,16,NA,TRBJ1-3,TGTGCCAGCAGCCTATTAGCAGGGAGCTCTGGAAACACCATATATTTT,CASSLLAGSSGNTIYF
many,TRBV30,14,NA,TRBJ1-2,TGTGCCTGGAGACAAGGAGGGGGGCAACGCGGCTACACCTTC,CAWRQGGGQRGYTF
NA,TRBV11-1,17,TRBD2,TRBJ2-1,TGTGCCAGCAGCTTAGGATCGGGACTAGATACCTACAATGAGCAGTTCTTC,CASSLGSGLDTYNEQFF
many,TRBV3-1,16,NA,TRBJ2-2,TGTGCCAGCAGCCAAAGATCAGGGTTAGGAACCGGGGAGCTGTTTTTT,CASSQRSGLGTGELFF
few,TRBV5-4,15,NA,TRBJ2-2,TGTGCCAGCAGCCCCGGCGCGGAGAACACCGGGGAGCTGCTTTTT,CASSPGAENTGELLF
NA,TRBV20-1,16,TRBD1,TRBJ1-2,TGCAGTGCTAGAGTTACTAGACAGGGAGCGATCTATGGCTACACCTTC,CSARVTRQGAIYGYTF
many,TRBV28,15,NA,TRBJ1-2,TGTGCCAGCACCGCCTCTGACAGTCTTAACTATGGCTACACCTTC,CASTASDSLNYGYTF